The 2 T cell receptor beta chains presented below share a single source sample, sequenced in a study of radiation and T cells in renal cell carcinoma. Treatment indicated: 15 Gy SBRT to primary tumor, nephrectomy 4 weeks later. TCRdb's copy holds only in-frame clones and misses some; the assay was immunoSEQ multiplex PCR. Found here are about 20,000 clones, about 60% of them singletons; the top ten hold under 15%. The sample consisted of tumor tissue, taken from a patient whose treatment included radiotherapy and nephrectomy. The source of these receptors is a woman in her 70s with renal cell carcinoma.

CDR3 DNA: TGTGCCAGCAGCCGTCTAGCGGGTAGCACAGATACGCAGTATTTT. Its translation is CASSRLAGSTDTQYF. V is TRBV7-6 and J is TRBJ2-3; 8 positions match TRBD2. Per germline, CDR1 SGHVS and CDR2 FNYEAQ. V lost 5 bases to trimming and J lost 0 bases; unmatched junction nucleotides: 4. This CDR3 has 15 amino acids.

This clone has a single count. The V and J genes are TRBV2 and TRBJ2-7; 7 bases line up with TRBD1. The V gene's germline CDR1 is SNHLY and CDR2 FYNNEI. The CDR3 spans 15 residues. V shed 6 bases and J 2 bases; nucleotides not matched to a gene: 10. The CDR3 here is CASSPGQATTYEQYF. The CDR3 DNA reads as TGTGCCAGCAGCCCAGGACAGGCCACGACCTACGAGCAGTACTTC.